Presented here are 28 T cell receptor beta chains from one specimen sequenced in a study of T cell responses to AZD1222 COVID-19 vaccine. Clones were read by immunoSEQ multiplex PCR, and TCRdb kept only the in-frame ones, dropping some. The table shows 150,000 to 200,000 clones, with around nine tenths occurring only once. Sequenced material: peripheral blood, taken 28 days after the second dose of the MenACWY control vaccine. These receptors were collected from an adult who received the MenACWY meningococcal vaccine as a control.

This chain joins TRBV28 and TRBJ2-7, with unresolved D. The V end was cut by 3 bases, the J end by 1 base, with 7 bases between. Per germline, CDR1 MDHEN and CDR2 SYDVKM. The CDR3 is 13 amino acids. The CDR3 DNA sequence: TGTGCCAGCAGTTTGAGAGTATCCTACGAGCAGTACTTC. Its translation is CASSLRVSYEQYF.

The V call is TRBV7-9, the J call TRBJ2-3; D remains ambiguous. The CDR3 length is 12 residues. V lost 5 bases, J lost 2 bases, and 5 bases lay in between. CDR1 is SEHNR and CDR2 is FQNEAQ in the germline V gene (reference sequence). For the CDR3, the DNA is TGTGCCAGCAGCCCAAACACAGATACGCAGTATTTT. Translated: CASSPNTDTQYF.

CDR3 DNA sequence: TGTGCCAGCAGTTGGGACAGGGGGCGAGACACTGAAGCTTTCTTT. This codes for CASSWDRGRDTEAFF. The chain couples TRBV2 to TRBJ1-1, with 12 bases identical to TRBD1. Looked up from germline, CDR1 is SNHLY and CDR2 is FYNNEI. After removal of 5 bases from V and 3 bases from J, the junction contained 4 bases not matched to a gene. CDR3 length equals 15 residues. The whole variable domain, filled in from reference TRBV2 and TRBJ1-1, reads EPEVTQTPSHQVTQMGQEVILRCVPISNHLYFYWYRQILGQKVEFLVSFYNNEISEKSEIFDDQFSVERPDGSNFTLKIRSTKLEDSAMYFCASSWDRGRDTEAFFGQGTRLTVV.

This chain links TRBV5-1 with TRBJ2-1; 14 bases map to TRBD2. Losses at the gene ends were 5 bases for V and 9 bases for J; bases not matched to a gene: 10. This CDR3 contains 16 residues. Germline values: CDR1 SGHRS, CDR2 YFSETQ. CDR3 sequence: CASSLGLAGVGGEQFF. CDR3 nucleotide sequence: TGCGCCAGCAGTCTGGGACTAGCGGGAGTAGGGGGTGAGCAGTTCTTC. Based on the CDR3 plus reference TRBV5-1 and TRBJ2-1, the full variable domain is KAGVTQTPRYLIKTRGQQVTLSCSPISGHRSVSWYQQTPGQGLQFLFEYFSETQRNKGNFPGRFSGRQFSNSRSEMNVSTLELGDSALYLCASSLGLAGVGGEQFFGPGTRLTVL.

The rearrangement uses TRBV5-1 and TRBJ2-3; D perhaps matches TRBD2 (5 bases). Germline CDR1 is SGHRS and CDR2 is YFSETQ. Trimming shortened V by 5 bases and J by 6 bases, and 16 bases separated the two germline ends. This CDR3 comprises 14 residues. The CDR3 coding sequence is TGCGCCAGCAGTCTGGGGAGCGGCGGGGATACGCAGTATTTT. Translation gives CASSLGSGGDTQYF.

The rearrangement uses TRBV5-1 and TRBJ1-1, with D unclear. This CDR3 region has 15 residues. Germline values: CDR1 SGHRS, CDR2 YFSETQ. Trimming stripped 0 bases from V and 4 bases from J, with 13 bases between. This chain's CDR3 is CASSLGRQAGTEAFF. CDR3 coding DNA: TGCGCCAGCAGCTTGGGTAGGCAGGCCGGCACTGAAGCTTTCTTT.

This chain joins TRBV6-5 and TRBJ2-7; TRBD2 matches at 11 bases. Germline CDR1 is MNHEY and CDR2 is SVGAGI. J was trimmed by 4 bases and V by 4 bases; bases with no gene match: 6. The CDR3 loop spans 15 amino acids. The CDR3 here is CASSWNSGRDYEQYF. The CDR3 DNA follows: TGTGCCAGCAGTTGGAATAGCGGGAGGGATTACGAGCAGTACTTC.

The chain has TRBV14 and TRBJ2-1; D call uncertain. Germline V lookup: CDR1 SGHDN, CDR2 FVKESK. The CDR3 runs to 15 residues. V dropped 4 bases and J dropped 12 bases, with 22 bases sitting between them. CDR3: CASSRWLPERGWQFF. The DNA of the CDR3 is TGTGCCAGCAGCCGGTGGCTGCCCGAACGAGGATGGCAGTTCTTC.

The CDR3 DNA follows: TGTGCCAGTAGTTGGACTACCCGTTTCTCCGAGCAGTACTTC. As protein: CASSWTTRFSEQYF. The chain uses TRBV19 and TRBJ2-7; perhaps TRBD2 as D (6 bases). The CDR3 length is 14 residues. The V end was cut by 5 bases, the J end by 6 bases, with 17 bases between. The germline gives CDR1 LNHDA, CDR2 SQIVND (reference sequence).

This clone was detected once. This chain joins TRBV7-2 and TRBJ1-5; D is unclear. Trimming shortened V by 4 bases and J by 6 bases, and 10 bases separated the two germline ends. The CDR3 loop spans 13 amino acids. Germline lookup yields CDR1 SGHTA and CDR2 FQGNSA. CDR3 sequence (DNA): TGTGCCAGCAGCTCCGTCGAAAGTCAGCCCCAGCATTTT. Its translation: CASSSVESQPQHF. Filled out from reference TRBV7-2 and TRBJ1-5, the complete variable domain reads GAGVSQSPSNKVTEKGKDVELRCDPISGHTALYWYRQSLGQGLEFLIYFQGNSAPDKSGLPSDRFSAERTGGSVSTLTIQRTQQEDSAVYLCASSSVESQPQHFGDGTRLSIL.

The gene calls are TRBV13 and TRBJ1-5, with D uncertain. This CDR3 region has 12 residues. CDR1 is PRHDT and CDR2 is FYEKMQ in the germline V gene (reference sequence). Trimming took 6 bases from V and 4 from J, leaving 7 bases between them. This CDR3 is CASSGPNQPQHF. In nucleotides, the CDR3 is TGTGCCAGCAGTGGGCCGAATCAGCCCCAGCATTTT.

In DNA, the CDR3 is TGTGCCAGCAGTGTAGACAGGGGGCAAGAGCCCCAGCATTTT. This translates into CASSVDRGQEPQHF. V and J are TRBV6-4 and TRBJ1-5; 10 bases match TRBD1. This CDR3 comprises 14 residues. Germline CDR1 reads MRHNA; CDR2 reads SNTAGT. J lost 8 bases, V lost 4 bases, and 5 bases had no gene match.

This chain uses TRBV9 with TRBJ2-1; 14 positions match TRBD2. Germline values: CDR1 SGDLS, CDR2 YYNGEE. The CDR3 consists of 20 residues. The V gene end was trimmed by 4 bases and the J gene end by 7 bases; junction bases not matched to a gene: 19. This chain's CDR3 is CASSRGDRARLAGGGNEQFF. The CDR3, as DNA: TGTGCCAGCAGCCGTGGGGACAGGGCACGACTAGCGGGAGGGGGGAATGAGCAGTTCTTC.

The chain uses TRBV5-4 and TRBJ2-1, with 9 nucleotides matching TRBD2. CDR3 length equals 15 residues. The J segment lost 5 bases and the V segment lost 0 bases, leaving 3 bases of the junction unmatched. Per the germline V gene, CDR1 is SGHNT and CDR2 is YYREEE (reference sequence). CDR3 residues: CASSLGGRAHNEQFF. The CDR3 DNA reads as TGTGCCAGCAGCTTGGGCGGGAGGGCCCACAATGAGCAGTTCTTC.

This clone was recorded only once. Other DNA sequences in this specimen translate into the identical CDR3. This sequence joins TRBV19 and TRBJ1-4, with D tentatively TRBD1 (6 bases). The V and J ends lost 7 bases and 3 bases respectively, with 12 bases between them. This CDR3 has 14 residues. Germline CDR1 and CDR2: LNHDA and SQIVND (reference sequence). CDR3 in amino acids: CASKGGQANEKLFF. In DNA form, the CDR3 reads TGTGCCAGTAAAGGGGGTCAGGCTAATGAAAAACTGTTTTTT.

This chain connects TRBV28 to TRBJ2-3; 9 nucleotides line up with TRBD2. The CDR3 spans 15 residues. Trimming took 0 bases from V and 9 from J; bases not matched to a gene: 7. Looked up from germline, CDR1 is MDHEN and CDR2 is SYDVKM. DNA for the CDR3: TGTGCCAGCAGTTTATGGACTAGCGGTTCCCGGACGCAGTATTTT. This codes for CASSLWTSGSRTQYF.

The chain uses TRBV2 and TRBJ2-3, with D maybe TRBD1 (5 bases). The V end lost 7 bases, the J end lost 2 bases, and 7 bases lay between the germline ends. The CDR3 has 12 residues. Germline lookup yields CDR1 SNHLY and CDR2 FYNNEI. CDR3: CASIGVTDTQYF. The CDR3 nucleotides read TGTGCCAGCATAGGGGTCACAGATACGCAGTATTTT.

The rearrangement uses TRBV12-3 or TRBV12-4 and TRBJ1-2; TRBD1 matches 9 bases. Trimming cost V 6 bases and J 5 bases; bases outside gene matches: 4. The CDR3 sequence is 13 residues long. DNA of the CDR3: TGTGCCAGCAGCCACGACAGGGGGTATGGCTACACCTTC. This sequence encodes CASSHDRGYGYTF.

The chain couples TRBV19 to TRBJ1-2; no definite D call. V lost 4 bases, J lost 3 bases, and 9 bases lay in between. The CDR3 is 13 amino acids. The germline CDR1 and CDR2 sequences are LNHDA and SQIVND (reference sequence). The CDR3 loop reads CASSKFGDYGYTF. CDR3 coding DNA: TGTGCCAGTAGTAAATTCGGAGACTATGGCTACACCTTC.

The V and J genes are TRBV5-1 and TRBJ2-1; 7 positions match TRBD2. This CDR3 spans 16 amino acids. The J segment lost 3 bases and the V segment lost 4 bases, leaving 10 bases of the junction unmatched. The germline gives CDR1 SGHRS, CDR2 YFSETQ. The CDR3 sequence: CASSPGLGIGYNEQFF. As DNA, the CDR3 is TGCGCCAGCAGCCCCGGACTAGGGATAGGCTACAATGAGCAGTTCTTC.

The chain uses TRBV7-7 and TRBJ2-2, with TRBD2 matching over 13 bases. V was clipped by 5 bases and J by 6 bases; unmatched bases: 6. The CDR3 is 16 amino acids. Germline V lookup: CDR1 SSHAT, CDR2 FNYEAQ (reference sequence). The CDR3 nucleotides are TGTGCCAGCAGCACCCGGACTAGCGGGAGTCCCGGGGAGCTGTTTTTT. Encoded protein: CASSTRTSGSPGELFF.

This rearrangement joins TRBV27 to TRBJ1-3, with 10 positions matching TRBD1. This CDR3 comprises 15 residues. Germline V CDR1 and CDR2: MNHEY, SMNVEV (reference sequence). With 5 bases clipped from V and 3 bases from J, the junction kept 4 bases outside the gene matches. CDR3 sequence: CASSHGTGDGNTIYF. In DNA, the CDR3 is TGTGCCAGCAGTCACGGGACAGGGGATGGAAACACCATATATTTT.

The CDR3 region is CASSELSGAGDTQYF. CDR3 sequence (DNA): TGTGCCAGCAGTGAGCTTAGCGGGGCGGGAGATACGCAGTATTTT. The J gene is TRBJ2-3, the V gene TRBV25-1; 8 positions agree with TRBD2. Trimming at V came to 3 bases and at J to 5 bases, leaving 7 bases not matched to a gene. The CDR3 sequence is 15 residues long. Germline CDR1 MGHDK, CDR2 SYGVNS.

The DNA for the CDR3 is TGTGCCAGCAGCCCCCGAGCTAGCGGGTCAAATGAGCAGTTCTTC. It codes for CASSPRASGSNEQFF. V is TRBV2 and J is TRBJ2-1; 8 nucleotides align to TRBD2. Germline loops: CDR1 SNHLY, CDR2 FYNNEI. This CDR3 is built from 15 residues. V dropped 6 bases and J dropped 7; count of bases not matched to a gene: 11.

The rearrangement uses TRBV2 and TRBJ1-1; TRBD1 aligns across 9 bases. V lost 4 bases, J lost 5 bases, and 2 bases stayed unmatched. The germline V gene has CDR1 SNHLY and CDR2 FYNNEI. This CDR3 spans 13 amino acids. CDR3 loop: CASSVDRGTEAFF. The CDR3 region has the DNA TGTGCCAGCAGTGTGGACAGGGGAACTGAAGCTTTCTTT.

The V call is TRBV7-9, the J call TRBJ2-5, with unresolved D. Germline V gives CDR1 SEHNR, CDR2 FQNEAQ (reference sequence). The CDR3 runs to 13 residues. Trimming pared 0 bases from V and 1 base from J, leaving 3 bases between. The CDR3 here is CASSLAVQETQYF. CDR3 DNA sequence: TGTGCCAGCAGCTTAGCGGTCCAAGAGACCCAGTACTTC.

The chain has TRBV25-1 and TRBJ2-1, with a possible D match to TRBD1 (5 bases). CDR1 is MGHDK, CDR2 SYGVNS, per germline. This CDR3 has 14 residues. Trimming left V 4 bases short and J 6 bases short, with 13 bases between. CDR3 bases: TGTGCCAGCAGTGCCGACCAGGGCCGCAATGAGCAGTTCTTC. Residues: CASSADQGRNEQFF. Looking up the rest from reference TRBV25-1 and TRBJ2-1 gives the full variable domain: EADIYQTPRYLVIGTGKKITLECSQTMGHDKMYWYQQDPGMELHLIHYSYGVNSTEKGDLSSESTVSRIRTEHFPLTLESARPSHTSQYLCASSADQGRNEQFFGPGTRLTVL.

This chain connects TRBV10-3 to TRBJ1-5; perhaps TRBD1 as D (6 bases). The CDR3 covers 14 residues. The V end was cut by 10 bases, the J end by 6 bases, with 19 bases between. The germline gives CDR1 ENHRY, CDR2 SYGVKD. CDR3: CATAMGRGGQPQHF. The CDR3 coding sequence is TGTGCCACCGCCATGGGCAGGGGAGGTCAGCCCCAGCATTTT.